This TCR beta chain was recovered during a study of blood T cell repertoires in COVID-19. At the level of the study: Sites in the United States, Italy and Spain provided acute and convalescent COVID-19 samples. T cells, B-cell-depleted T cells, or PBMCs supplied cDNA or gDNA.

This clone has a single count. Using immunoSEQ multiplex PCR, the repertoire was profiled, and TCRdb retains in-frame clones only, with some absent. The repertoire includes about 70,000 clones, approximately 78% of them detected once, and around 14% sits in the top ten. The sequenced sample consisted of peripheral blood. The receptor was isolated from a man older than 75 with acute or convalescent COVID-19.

In DNA form, the CDR3 reads TGTGCCAGCTCAGTCCCTAGCGGGGGCACAGATACGCAGTATTTT. This codes for CASSVPSGGTDTQYF. The V call is TRBV18, the J call TRBJ2-3; TRBD2 agrees at 9 bases. This CDR3 has 15 residues. CDR1 and CDR2 (germline): KGHSH, LQKENI. Trimming cost V 5 bases and J 1 base; bases outside gene matches: 4. Supplemented by reference TRBV18 and TRBJ2-3, the full variable domain reads NAGVMQNPRHLVRRRGQEARLRCSPMKGHSHVYWYRQLPEEGLKFMVYLQKENIIDESGMPKERFSAEFPKEGPSILRIQQVVRGDSAAYFCASSVPSGGTDTQYFGPGTRLTVL.